This T cell receptor (beta chain) is from a study of PD-1 blockade in classical Hodgkin lymphoma. J lost 5 bases, V lost 1 base, and 1 base had no gene match. In germline, CDR1 is MNHNS, CDR2 SASEGT. The CDR3 length is 13 residues. Points from the study as a whole: A significant rise in TCR diversity by C4D1 was seen for CD4+ but not CD8+ cells. Newly diagnosed patients reportedly had lower baseline TCR diversity than healthy donors.

Time point described: cycle 4 day 1 (C4D1), after more than five weeks of nivolumab. Relapse was seen in all patients after autologous stem cell transplantation, and brentuximab vedotin exposure was variable. This clone was counted only a few times. Its antigen is not identified. Clones were sequenced by immunoSEQ multiplex PCR, and TCRdb holds only the in-frame ones, with some missing. This table has 31,000 or so clones, roughly 76% appearing once. The chain employs TRBV6-1 and TRBJ1-2; 7 bases are shared with TRBD1. This receptor was obtained from a human donor with classical Hodgkin lymphoma. The sequencing here drew on peripheral blood mononuclear cells (PBMCs), taken before the fourth cycle of nivolumab. For the CDR3, the DNA is TGTGCCAGCAGTGAAGACAGGGGATATGGCTACACCTTC. It is translated as CASSEDRGYGYTF.